These 5 T cell receptor beta chains share one sample of origin, sequenced in a study of cytomegalovirus exposure and HLA in healthy donors. Researchers ran the PCR with 60 Vbeta and 13 Jbeta primers. Profiling relied on immunoSEQ multiplex PCR, and the TCRdb table lists in-frame clones only, not all of them. The table has 100,000 to 150,000 clones, approximately 80% seen once. Material for sequencing was PBMCs. The source is a female donor in good health and CMV-seronegative.

This clone was detected a few times. This chain joins TRBV6-5 and TRBJ1-1, with no clear D. Per the germline V gene, CDR1 is MNHEY and CDR2 is SVGAGI. V was clipped by 6 bases and J by 0 bases, with 11 bases between them. The CDR3 runs to 14 residues. The CDR3 DNA reads as TGTGCCAGCAGCAATGGACTGATGAACACTGAAGCTTTCTTT. Translating it yields CASSNGLMNTEAFF.

The chain couples TRBV18 to TRBJ1-2; a weak D match, TRBD1 (6 bases). V was pared by 0 bases and J by 5 bases, with 13 bases between. This CDR3 has 15 residues. Germline V lookup: CDR1 KGHSH, CDR2 LQKENI. The CDR3, as DNA: TGTGCCAGCTCACCACCGCAGGGGCCCTATTATGGCTACACCTTC. Translating gives CASSPPQGPYYGYTF.

The chain joins TRBV7-9 to TRBJ2-2; D possibly corresponds to TRBD2 (5 bases). Germline V gene data show CDR1 as SEHNR and CDR2 as FQNEAQ (reference sequence). This CDR3 contains 13 residues. With 3 bases removed from V and 6 bases from J, the gap between germline ends came to 8 bases. CDR3 in amino acids: CASSFRRAGELFF. For the CDR3, the DNA is TGTGCCAGCAGCTTCCGGCGGGCCGGGGAGCTGTTTTTT. The full variable domain, its missing parts supplied by reference TRBV7-9 and TRBJ2-2, is DTGVSQNPRHKITKRGQNVTFRCDPISEHNRLYWYRQTLGQGPEFLTYFQNEAQLEKSRLLSDRFSAERPKGSFSTLEIQRTEQGDSAMYLCASSFRRAGELFFGEGSRLTVL.

The V call is TRBV7-9, the J call TRBJ1-4; 7 nucleotides line up with TRBD1. J gave up 6 bases and V 7 bases, and 11 bases lay outside the gene matches. Germline assignment: CDR1 SEHNR and CDR2 FQNEAQ (reference sequence). The CDR3 runs to 15 residues. The CDR3 region has the DNA TGTGCCAGCACCCCTTCCGGGACAGTGGATGAAAAACTGTTTTTT. This encodes CASTPSGTVDEKLFF. Supplemented by reference TRBV7-9 and TRBJ1-4, the full variable domain reads DTGVSQNPRHKITKRGQNVTFRCDPISEHNRLYWYRQTLGQGPEFLTYFQNEAQLEKSRLLSDRFSAERPKGSFSTLEIQRTEQGDSAMYLCASTPSGTVDEKLFFGSGTQLSVL.

The genes are TRBV19 and TRBJ2-3; D possibly corresponds to TRBD2 (6 bases). Trimming left V 8 bases short and J 9 bases short, with 15 bases between. CDR3 length equals 12 residues. Per the germline V gene, CDR1 is LNHDA and CDR2 is SQIVND (reference sequence). This CDR3 reads CASPSRGGTQYF. The CDR3 DNA is TGTGCCAGTCCATCGCGGGGTGGCACGCAGTATTTT.